What follows are 13 T cell receptor beta chains derived from one specimen sequenced in a study of blood T cells in healthy people across ages. PCR was performed a second time for roughly 6 to 12 cycles using a sample-barcoded 5' primer and a J-beta primer mix. TCRdb called the 5' RACE reads again in MiXCR, with one record for every CDR3 protein. Of more than 800,000 distinct CDR3 sequences listed, 29% are singletons. The sequenced sample consisted of blood. These TCRs come from a woman of 80 years or more in good health.

Of note for this clonotype: Because it lacks the conserved phenylalanine or tryptophan at the end, this CDR3 is likely a read error. The DNA is omitted, as the CDR3 cannot be located on it reliably, and the CDR3 follows TCRdb's listing. The chain links TRBV21-1 to TRBJ2-3. TRBV21-1 is given as a pseudogene. Both ends counted, the CDR3 spans 13 residues. Here the CDR3 reads CASSKVRQVTQYL.

This clonotype was recorded at least ten times. The CDR3 nucleotides are TGCAGTGCTAGAGATCATCAGCGGGGGTGGATAAGGGAGACCCAGTACTTC. Residues: CSARDHQRGWIRETQYF. The rearrangement uses TRBV20-1 and TRBJ2-5; 8 bases agree with TRBD2. CDR1 DFQATT and CDR2 SNEGSKA come from the germline V gene (reference sequence). The CDR3 consists of 17 residues. V lost 0 bases to trimming and J lost 5 bases; unmatched junction nucleotides: 14.

Of note for this clonotype: One base away lies a much larger clone, so this may be a sequencing read error. J is TRBJ1-2 and V is TRBV20-1, with TRBD1 matching over 8 bases. The CDR3 is 12 amino acids. In germline, CDR1 is DFQATT, CDR2 SNEGSKA (reference sequence). The CDR3 bases are TGCAGGGCTCAGGACAGGGAGAATGGCTACACCTTC. Translating gives CRAQDRENGYTF.

This clonotype was detected many times. This chain joins TRBV5-6 and TRBJ2-6; tentative D call: TRBD1 (6 bases). The CDR3 has 17 amino acids. From germline, CDR1 is SGHDT and CDR2 YYEEEE. Trimming removed 4 bases at V and 1 base at J, with 15 bases between. CDR3 nucleotides: TGTGCCAGCAGCCCTGGACAGTTGTATTCTGGGGCCAACGTCCTGACTTTC. Protein: CASSPGQLYSGANVLTF. The whole variable domain, remainder taken from reference TRBV5-6 and TRBJ2-6, is DAGVTQSPTHLIKTRGQQVTLRCSPKSGHDTVSWYQQALGQGPQFIFQYYEEEERQRGNFPDRFSGHQFPNYSSELNVNALLLGDSALYLCASSPGQLYSGANVLTFGAGSRLTVL.

As concerns this clonotype: A read error may explain this, as a much larger clone is one base away. The chain couples TRBV25-1 to TRBJ1-6; D ambiguous. Germline V lookup: CDR1 MGHDK, CDR2 SYGVNS. The CDR3 consists of 15 residues. CDR3 loop: CASSESNRWNSLLHF. The CDR3 nucleotides are TGTGCCAGCAGTGAATCCAATAGGTGGAATTCACTCCTCCACTTT.

Turning to this clonotype: This may stem from a read error, because a much larger clone lies one nucleotide away. V and J are TRBV6-2 or TRBV6-3 and TRBJ2-1, with 11 bases lining up with TRBD1. CDR1 is MNHEY and CDR2 is SVGEGT in the germline V gene. The CDR3 loop spans 15 amino acids. The CDR3 bases are TGTGCCGGCAGCGACCGGGACAGGGGGTACAATGAGCAGTTCTTC. This gives the protein CAGSDRDRGYNEQFF.

In regard to this clonotype: A clone one base away is much larger, so this may be a read error. The rearrangement joins TRBV14 to TRBJ2-6; possibly TRBD1 or TRBD2 for D (6 bases each). The CDR3 has 17 amino acids. Germline CDR1 is SGHDN and CDR2 is FVKESK. The CDR3 nucleotides read TGTGCCAGCAGCCCGCGGGCCAGAGTGAGGGGGGCCAACGTCCGGACTTTC. Residues: CASSPRARVRGANVRTF.

This clonotype was picked up a small number of times. With a much larger clone just one base away, this may be a read error. The CDR3: CAISGGREQYF. For the CDR3, the DNA is TGTGCCATCTCTGGGGGTCGGGAGCAGTACTTC. The chain employs TRBV10-3 and TRBJ2-5; D perhaps matches TRBD2 (6 bases). The CDR3 has 11 amino acids. Germline-derived CDR1 and CDR2 are ENHRY and SYGVKD. The V end lost 8 bases, the J end lost 11 bases, and 15 bases lay between the germline ends.

The V gene is TRBV15, the J gene TRBJ1-2; tentative D call: TRBD1 (5 bases). The germline CDR1 and CDR2 sequences are LNHNV and YYDKDF (reference sequence). This CDR3 spans 16 amino acids. Trimming pared 5 bases from V and 5 bases from J, leaving 21 bases between. CDR3 residues: CATSVNKPPGVYGYTF. In DNA, the CDR3 is TGTGCCACCAGCGTAAATAAACCCCCGGGGGTATATGGCTACACCTTC.

This rearrangement joins TRBV7-2 to TRBJ1-5; D is undetermined. This CDR3 has 15 residues. CDR1 SGHTA and CDR2 FQGNSA come from the germline V gene. V was cut by 2 bases and J by 1 base, with 9 bases left in between. The CDR3 sequence: CASSLRRYSNQPQHF. In DNA form, the CDR3 reads TGTGCCAGCAGCTTACGACGGTACAGCAATCAGCCCCAGCATTTT.

Concerning this clonotype: At one end the junction does not follow the germline gene, possibly because of a read error. CDR3 loop: CAGSDSGSGPLHF. In DNA form, the CDR3 reads TGTGCCGGCAGTGACTCCGGAAGCGGACCCCTCCACTTT. The chain recombines TRBV2 with TRBJ1-6; the D is unclear. CDR1 and CDR2 from the germline V gene are SNHLY and FYNNEI. The CDR3 spans 13 residues.

This clonotype was observed a few times. The chain links TRBV5-1 to TRBJ1-2; weak D call: TRBD1 (5 bases). V shed 6 bases and J shed 3 bases, with 15 bases lying between them. This CDR3 spans 14 amino acids. CDR1 and CDR2 from the germline V gene are SGHRS and YFSETQ. The CDR3 DNA sequence: TGCGCCAGCAAAGGCCCGACAGAGGACTATGGCTACACCTTC. Amino acid sequence: CASKGPTEDYGYTF. The full variable domain, its missing parts supplied by reference TRBV5-1 and TRBJ1-2, is KAGVTQTPRYLIKTRGQQVTLSCSPISGHRSVSWYQQTPGQGLQFLFEYFSETQRNKGNFPGRFSGRQFSNSRSEMNVSTLELGDSALYLCASKGPTEDYGYTFGSGTRLTVV.

In its sample, this clonotype was seen many times. The rearrangement joins TRBV10-1 to TRBJ2-3; D perhaps matches TRBD1 (5 bases). V lost 9 bases, J lost 1 base, and 17 bases lay in between. Germline assignment: CDR1 WNHNN and CDR2 SYGVQD (reference sequence). The CDR3 runs 15 residues. CDR3 loop: CASAPGASGTDTQYF. The CDR3 DNA is TGCGCCAGTGCACCTGGGGCTTCCGGCACAGATACGCAGTATTTT.